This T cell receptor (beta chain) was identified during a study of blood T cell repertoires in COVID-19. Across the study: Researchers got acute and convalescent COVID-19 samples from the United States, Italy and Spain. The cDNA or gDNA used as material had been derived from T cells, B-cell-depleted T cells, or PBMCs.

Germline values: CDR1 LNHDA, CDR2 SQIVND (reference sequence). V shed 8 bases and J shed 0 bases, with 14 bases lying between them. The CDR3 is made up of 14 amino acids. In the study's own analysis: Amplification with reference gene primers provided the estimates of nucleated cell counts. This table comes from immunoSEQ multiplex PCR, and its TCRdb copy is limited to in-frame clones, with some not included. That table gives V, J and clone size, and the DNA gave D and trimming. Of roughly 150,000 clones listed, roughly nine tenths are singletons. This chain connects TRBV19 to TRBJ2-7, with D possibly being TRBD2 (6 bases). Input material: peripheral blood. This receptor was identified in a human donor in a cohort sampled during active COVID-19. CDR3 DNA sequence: TGTGCCAGTGGGAGGAACCCGAGCTCCTACGAGCAGTACTTC. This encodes CASGRNPSSYEQYF. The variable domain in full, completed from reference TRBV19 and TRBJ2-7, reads DGGITQSPKYLFRKEGQNVTLSCEQNLNHDAMYWYRQDPGQGLRLIYYSQIVNDFQKGDIAEGYSVSREKKESFPLTVTSAQKNPTAFYLCASGRNPSSYEQYFGPGTRLTVT.